The TCR beta chain described here comes from a study of T cell responses to AZD1222 COVID-19 vaccine (dated by TCRdb to the early 2020s). Study-level background: TCR sequencing covered over 230 trial participants: 200 to 210 given two doses of AZD1222 and around 26 given two doses of MenACWY control vaccine. Trial participants were enrolled by age into 18-55, 56-69 and 70-plus year subgroups, with about 150, 27 and 61 TCR-sequenced participants respectively.

V is clipped by 0 bases and J by 4 bases, and the sequence between their germline boundaries is 8 bases long. The CDR3 numbers 14 residues from cysteine through phenylalanine. The retained sequence is limited to the CDR3, 42 bases, with the frame set at the first base. Taken from the germline V gene (reference sequence), the CDR1 and CDR2 loops are LGHDT and YNNKEL. A word on this clone: The antigen it binds to is not known. Per-base qualities were not stored, and no clone one base away is much larger.

Explained via the paper, the time point label denotes: about 28 days (+/-7) after the second vaccine dose. AZD1222 recipients given second doses at about 4 weeks or at about 12 weeks were pooled, since spike-specific TCR depth and breadth were not found to differ between the two schedules. The vaccinee samples were drawn from two UK trials, COV001 and COV002, one of which was a single-blind randomized controlled phase 2/3 trial testing AZD1222 (ChAdOx1 nCoV-19) in healthy adults. Trial participant PBMC samples were collected at day 0 and day 28 after the second dose for TCRbeta chain sequencing. On the study overall, not on this receptor specifically: Conclusions about previously exposed vaccinees are limited because only six or seven AZD1222 recipients were SARS-CoV-2 seropositive at baseline. After two AZD1222 doses, both the breadth and the depth of spike-specific TCRs were significantly higher than at day 0 and than in MenACWY recipients. Because no samples from the day 14 peak response were available, repertoires could be characterized only after the peak T cell response. The 56-69-year group was small, and its depth increase did not reach significance, likely because of low power. Reportedly, almost half of the unique spike-specific TCRs recognized epitopes lying outside the regions that are mutated in the B.1.351 and B.1.1.7 variants. Participants were mostly white British and included more females than males, and it was suggested by the authors that clonal diversity may have been underestimated. The vaccine-associated CD4 TCRs covered the entire spike protein, and the dominant responses fell in regions 160-218 and 743-854.

The CDR3 regions of human TCRbeta chains were analyzed by immunosequencing. Per the authors' processing: TCRs in the repertoires were matched against a reference library of SARS-CoV-2-specific TCRs that had been generated with the MIRA antigen-specificity platform. Breadth meant the fraction of unique TCRs that were SARS-CoV-2-associated, whereas depth meant the fraction of total T cells that were SARS-CoV-2-associated. Using the MIRA data, each spike-specific TCR was assigned both to the spike region to which the TCR was reactive and to a CD4 or CD8 class. Log10-transformed breadth and depth values were compared by one-way ANOVA with Sidak's multiple comparisons tests. TCRdb took over this immuneACCESS table, retaining in-frame rearrangements with V and J assigned. Such tables are incomplete; in checked studies, under half of the missing clones stem from an unresolved V gene, and the remainder is unexplained. V and J calls and clone size are given by that table; D and trimming were obtained from the DNA. The sample contains under 200,000 clones, 88% of them found a single time. Jointly, the top ten make up approximately 26% of the sample.

The sequence was obtained from an adult who received the AZD1222 COVID-19 vaccine. This specimen consisted of peripheral blood, obtained 28 days after the second AZD1222 dose. The chain was built from TRBV3-1 (or the pseudogene TRBV3-2) and TRBJ2-3; TRBD2 is possibly the D segment (5 matching bases). The CDR3 reads as follows: CASSQDSDSDTQYF. The DNA sequence is as follows: TGTGCCAGCAGCCAAGATTCGGACTCAGATACGCAGTATTTT.